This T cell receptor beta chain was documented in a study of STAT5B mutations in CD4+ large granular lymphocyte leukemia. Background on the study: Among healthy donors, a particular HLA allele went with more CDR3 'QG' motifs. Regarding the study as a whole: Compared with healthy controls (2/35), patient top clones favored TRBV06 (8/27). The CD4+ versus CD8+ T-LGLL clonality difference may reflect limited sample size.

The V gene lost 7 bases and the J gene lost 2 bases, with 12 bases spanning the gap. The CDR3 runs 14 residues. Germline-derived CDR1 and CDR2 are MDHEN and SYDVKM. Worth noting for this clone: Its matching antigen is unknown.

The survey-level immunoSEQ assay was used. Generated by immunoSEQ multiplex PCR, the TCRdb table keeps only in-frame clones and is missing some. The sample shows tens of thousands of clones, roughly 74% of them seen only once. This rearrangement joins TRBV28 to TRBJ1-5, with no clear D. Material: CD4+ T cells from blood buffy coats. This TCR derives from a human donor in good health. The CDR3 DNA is TGTGCCAGCAAACTTCCGATGGGCAATCAGCCCCAGCATTTT. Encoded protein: CASKLPMGNQPQHF.